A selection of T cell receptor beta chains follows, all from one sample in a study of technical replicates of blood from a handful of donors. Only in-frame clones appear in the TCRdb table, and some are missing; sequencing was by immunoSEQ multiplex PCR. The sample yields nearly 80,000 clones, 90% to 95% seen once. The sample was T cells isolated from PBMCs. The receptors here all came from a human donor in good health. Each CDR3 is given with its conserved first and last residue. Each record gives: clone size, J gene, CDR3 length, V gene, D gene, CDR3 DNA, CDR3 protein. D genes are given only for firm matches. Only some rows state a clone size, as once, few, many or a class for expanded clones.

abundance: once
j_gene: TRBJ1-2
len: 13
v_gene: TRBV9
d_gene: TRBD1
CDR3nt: TGTGCCAGCAGGGGAAAGCCAGGGGGTGGCTACACCTTC
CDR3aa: CASRGKPGGGYTF

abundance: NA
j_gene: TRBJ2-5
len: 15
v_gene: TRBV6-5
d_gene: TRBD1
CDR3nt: TGTGCCAGCAGGTCCCCCGGACAGGGGAAGGAGACCCAGTACTTC
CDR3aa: CASRSPGQGKETQYF

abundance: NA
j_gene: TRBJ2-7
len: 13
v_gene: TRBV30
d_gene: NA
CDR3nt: TGTGCCTGGAGTGTAGACGGGGAATACGAGCAGTACTTC
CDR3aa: CAWSVDGEYEQYF

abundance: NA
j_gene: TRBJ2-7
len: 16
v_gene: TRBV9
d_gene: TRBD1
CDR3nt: TGTGCCAGCAGCGTAGCCAGGACAGGGCCCGTTGGCGAGCAGTACTTC
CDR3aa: CASSVARTGPVGEQYF

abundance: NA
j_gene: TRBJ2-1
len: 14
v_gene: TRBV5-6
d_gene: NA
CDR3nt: TGTGCCAGCAAGGGGAGGGGGTATTTCAATGAGCAGTTCTTC
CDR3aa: CASKGRGYFNEQFF

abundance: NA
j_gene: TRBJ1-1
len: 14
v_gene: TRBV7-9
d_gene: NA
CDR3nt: TGTGCCAGCAGCTTAGTACAGGGGAACACTGAAGCTTTCTTT
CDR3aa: CASSLVQGNTEAFF

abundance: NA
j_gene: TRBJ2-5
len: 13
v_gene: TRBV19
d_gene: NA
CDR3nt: TGTGCCAGTAGTATAAGCAGGGGCAGGGTCCAGTACTTC
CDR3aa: CASSISRGRVQYF

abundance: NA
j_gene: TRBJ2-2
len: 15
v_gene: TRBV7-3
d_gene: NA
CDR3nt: TGTGCCAGCAGGTCCGGGTCGCCGAACACCGGGGAGCTGTTTTTT
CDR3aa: CASRSGSPNTGELFF

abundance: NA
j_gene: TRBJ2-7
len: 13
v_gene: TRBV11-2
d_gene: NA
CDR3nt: TGTGCCAGCAGCTTGGGCAGATTCTACGAGCAGTACTTC
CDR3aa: CASSLGRFYEQYF

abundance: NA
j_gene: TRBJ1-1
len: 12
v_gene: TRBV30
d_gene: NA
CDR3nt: TGTGCCTGGAAGGAGCCAGGGCTCGAAGCTTTCTTT
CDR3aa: CAWKEPGLEAFF

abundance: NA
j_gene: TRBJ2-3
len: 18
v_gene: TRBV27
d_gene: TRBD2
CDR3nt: TGTGCCAGCAGATATTTGCTAGCGGGAGGGCCGGGGACAGATACGCAGTATTTT
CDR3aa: CASRYLLAGGPGTDTQYF

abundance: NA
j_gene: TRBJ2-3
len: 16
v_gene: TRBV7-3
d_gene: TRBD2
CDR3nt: TGTGCCAGCAGTTTAATCGGGGGGGATGTGGCAGATACGCAGTATTTT
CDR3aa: CASSLIGGDVADTQYF

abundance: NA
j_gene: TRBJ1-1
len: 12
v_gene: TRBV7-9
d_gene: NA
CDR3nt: TGTGCCAGCCATGGGCCGAACACTGAAGCTTTCTTT
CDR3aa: CASHGPNTEAFF

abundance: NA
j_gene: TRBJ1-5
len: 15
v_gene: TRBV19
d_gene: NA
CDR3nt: TGTGCCAGTAGTATAGTGAACAGTATGAATCAGCCCCAGCATTTT
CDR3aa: CASSIVNSMNQPQHF

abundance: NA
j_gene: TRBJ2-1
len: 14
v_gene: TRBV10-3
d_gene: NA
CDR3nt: TGTGCCATCAGTGATAGCGGCGAGATCAATGAGCAGTTCTTC
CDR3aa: CAISDSGEINEQFF

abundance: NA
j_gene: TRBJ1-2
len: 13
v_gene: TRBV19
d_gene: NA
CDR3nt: TGTGCCAGTAGTATCGAAGGGGCTGGGGGCTACACCTTC
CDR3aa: CASSIEGAGGYTF

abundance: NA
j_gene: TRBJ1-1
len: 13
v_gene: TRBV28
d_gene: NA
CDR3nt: TGTGCCAGCAGTACCTCCCCGAGAACTGAAGCTTTCTTT
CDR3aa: CASSTSPRTEAFF

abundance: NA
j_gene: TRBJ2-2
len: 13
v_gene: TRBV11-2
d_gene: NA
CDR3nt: TGTGCCAGCAGCTTAGACAAAACCGGGGAGCTGTTTTTT
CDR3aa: CASSLDKTGELFF

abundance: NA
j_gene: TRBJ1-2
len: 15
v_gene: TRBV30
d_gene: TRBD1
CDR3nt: TGTGCCTGGAGTGTGGGACAGGTGATTGGGGATGGCTACACCTTC
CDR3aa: CAWSVGQVIGDGYTF

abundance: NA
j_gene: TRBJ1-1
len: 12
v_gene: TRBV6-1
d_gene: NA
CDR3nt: TGTGCCACTCAGGGGTCATGGACTGAAGCTTTCTTT
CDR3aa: CATQGSWTEAFF

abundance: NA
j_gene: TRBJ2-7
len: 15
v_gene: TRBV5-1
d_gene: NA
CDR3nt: TGCGCCAGCAGCTTAGCGGGCCCAAAAAGGTACGAGCAGTACTTC
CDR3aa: CASSLAGPKRYEQYF

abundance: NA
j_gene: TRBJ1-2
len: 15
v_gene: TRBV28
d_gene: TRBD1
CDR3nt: TGTGCCAGCAGTCCCGAAGGGGGCGCTGGCTATGGCTACACCTTC
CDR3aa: CASSPEGGAGYGYTF

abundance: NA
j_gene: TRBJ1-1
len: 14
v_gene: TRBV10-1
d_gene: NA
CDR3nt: TGCGCCAGCTGCTCCAGGGAACTGGACACTGAAGCTTTCTTT
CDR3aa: CASCSRELDTEAFF

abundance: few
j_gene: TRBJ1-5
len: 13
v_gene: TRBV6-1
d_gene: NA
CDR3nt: TGTGCCAGCAGTGTGTATAGCAATCAGCCCCAGCATTTT
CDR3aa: CASSVYSNQPQHF

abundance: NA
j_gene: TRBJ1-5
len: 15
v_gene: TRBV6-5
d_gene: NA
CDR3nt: TGTGCCAGCGGGCCCCTACTCCAGGGGAATCAGCCCCAGCATTTT
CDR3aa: CASGPLLQGNQPQHF

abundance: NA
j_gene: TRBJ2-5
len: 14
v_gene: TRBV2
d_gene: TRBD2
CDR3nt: TGTGCCAGCTCCCAGCGGGGAAGCCAAGAGACCCAGTACTTC
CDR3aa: CASSQRGSQETQYF

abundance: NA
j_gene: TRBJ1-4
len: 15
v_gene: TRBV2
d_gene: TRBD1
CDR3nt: TGTGCCAGCAGTTCAAAGGACAGGGGGCTTGAAAAACTGTTTTTT
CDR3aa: CASSSKDRGLEKLFF

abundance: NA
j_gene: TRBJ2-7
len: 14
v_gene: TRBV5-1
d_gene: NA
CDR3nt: TGCGCCAGCAGCTTTAACAGGGGGGGCTACGAGCAGTACTTC
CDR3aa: CASSFNRGGYEQYF

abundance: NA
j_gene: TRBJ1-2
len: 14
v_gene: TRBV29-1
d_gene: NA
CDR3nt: TGCAGCGTTGAAGGACGGGGGACGAGCTATGGCTACACCTTC
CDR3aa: CSVEGRGTSYGYTF

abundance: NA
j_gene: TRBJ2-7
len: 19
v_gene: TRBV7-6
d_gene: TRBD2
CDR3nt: TGTGCCAGCAGCTTATCCCTCGGACTAGCGGGCGAAAAACCTCTCGAGCAGTACTTC
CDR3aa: CASSLSLGLAGEKPLEQYF

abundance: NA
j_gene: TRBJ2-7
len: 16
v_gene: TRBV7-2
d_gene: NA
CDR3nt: TGTGCCAGCAGCTTAGGATCTGGCGGGAGGACAGGAGAGCAGTACTTC
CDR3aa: CASSLGSGGRTGEQYF

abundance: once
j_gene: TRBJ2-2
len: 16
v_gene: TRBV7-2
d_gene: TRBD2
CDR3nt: TGTGCCAGCGGCCTATTCGGACTAGCGGGAGGTGGGGAGCTGTTTTTT
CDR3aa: CASGLFGLAGGGELFF

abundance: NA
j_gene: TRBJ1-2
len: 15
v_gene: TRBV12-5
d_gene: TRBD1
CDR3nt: TGTGCTAGTGGTCCCGGGACAGGGGGCTTTTATGGCTACACCTTC
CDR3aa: CASGPGTGGFYGYTF

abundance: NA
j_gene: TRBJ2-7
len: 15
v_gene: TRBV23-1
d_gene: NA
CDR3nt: TGCGCCAGCAGTATTTTTCCTCCTAGACCCTACGAGCAGTACTTC
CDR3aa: CASSIFPPRPYEQYF

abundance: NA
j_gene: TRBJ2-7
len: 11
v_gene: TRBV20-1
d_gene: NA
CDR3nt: TGCAGTGCAGACGGCCGGGACGAGCAGTACTTC
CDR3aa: CSADGRDEQYF

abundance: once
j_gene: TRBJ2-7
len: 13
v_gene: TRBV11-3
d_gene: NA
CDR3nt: TGTGCCAGCAGCTTAGAGGACAACTACGAGCAGTACTTC
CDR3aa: CASSLEDNYEQYF

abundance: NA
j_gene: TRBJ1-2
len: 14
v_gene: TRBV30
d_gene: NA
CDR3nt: TGTGCCTGGAGAGCCAGGGCTCCAAACTATGGCTACACCTTC
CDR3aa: CAWRARAPNYGYTF

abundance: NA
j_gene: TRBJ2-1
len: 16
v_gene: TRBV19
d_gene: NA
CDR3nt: TGTGCCAGTAGTATAGTGGTAGCGGTCCCCTACAATGAGCAGTTCTTC
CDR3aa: CASSIVVAVPYNEQFF

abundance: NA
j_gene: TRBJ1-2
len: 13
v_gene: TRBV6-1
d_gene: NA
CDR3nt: TGTGCCAGCAGTGTGACAGGTGTGCGTGGCTACACCTTC
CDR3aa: CASSVTGVRGYTF

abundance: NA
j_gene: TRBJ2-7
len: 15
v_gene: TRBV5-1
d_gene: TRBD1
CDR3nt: TGCGCCAGCAGCTTGGTGCGACAGGGGGAATACGAGCAGTACTTC
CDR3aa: CASSLVRQGEYEQYF

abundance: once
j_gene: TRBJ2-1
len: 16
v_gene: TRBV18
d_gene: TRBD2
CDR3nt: TGTGCCAGCTCACCAGGGACTAGCGGGAGGTACAATGAGCAGTTCTTC
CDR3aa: CASSPGTSGRYNEQFF

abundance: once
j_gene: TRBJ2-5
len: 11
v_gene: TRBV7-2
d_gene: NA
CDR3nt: TGTGCCAGCAGCTTTTCGGAGACCCAGTACTTC
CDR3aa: CASSFSETQYF

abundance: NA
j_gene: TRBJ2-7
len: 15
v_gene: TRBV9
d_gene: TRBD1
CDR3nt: TGTGCCAGCAGCGCGTCCGGGACAGGGGGGTACGAGCAGTACTTC
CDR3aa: CASSASGTGGYEQYF

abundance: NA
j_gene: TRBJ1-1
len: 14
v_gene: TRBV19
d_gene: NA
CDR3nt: TGTGCCAGTAGACGGGAGTACAGGACCACTGAAGCTTTCTTT
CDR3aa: CASRREYRTTEAFF

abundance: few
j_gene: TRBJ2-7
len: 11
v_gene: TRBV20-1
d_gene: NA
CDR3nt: TGCAGTGCTGGGAGACTCTGGGAGCAGTACTTC
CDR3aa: CSAGRLWEQYF

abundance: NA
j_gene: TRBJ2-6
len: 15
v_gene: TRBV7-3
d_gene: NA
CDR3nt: TGTGCCAGCAGCTTACCGGGTAATGGGGCCAACGTCCTGACTTTC
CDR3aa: CASSLPGNGANVLTF

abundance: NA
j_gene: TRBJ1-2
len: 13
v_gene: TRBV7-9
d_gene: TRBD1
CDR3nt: TGTGCCAGCAGCACGACGACAGGGGGTGGCTACACCTTC
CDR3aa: CASSTTTGGGYTF

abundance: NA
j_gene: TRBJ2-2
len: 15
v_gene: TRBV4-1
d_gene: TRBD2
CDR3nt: TGCGCCAGCAGCCTAGCGGGAGGTATCACCGGGGAGCTGTTTTTT
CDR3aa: CASSLAGGITGELFF

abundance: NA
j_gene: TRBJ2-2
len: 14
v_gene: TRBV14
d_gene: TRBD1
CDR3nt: TGTGCCAGCAGCCAATGGACAGGGCCCGGGGAGCTGTTTTTT
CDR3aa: CASSQWTGPGELFF

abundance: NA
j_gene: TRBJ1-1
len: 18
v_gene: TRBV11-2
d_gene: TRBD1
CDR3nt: TGTGCCAGCAGCCTTGGACCGGGACAGGAAATTTGGAACACTGAAGCTTTCTTT
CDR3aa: CASSLGPGQEIWNTEAFF

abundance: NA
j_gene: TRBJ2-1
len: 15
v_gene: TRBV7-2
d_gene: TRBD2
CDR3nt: TGTGCCAGCAGTCTAAGCGGGAGCTCCTACAATGAGCAGTTCTTC
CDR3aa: CASSLSGSSYNEQFF

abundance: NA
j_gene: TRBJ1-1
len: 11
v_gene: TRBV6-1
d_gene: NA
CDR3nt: TGTGCCAGCATACACCGACAGGAGGCTTTCTTT
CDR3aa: CASIHRQEAFF

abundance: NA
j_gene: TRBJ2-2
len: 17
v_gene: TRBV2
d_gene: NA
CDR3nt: TGTGCCAGCAGTGAATTTTCCGGGAGAGCGGACACCGGGGAGCTGTTTTTT
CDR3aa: CASSEFSGRADTGELFF

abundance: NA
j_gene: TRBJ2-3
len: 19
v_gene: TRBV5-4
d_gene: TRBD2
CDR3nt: TGTGCCAGCAGCGCTGACAGGGCCATGGCGGGAGGGCCGTCAGATACGCAGTATTTT
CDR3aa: CASSADRAMAGGPSDTQYF

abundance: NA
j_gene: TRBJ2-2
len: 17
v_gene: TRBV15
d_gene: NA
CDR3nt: TGTGCCACCAGCAGAGATTTAAGGGGCGCGTCCACCGGGGAGCTGTTTTTT
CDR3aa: CATSRDLRGASTGELFF

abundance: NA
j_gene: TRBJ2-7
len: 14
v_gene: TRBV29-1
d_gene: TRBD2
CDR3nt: TGCAGCGTTGGTGGTAGCGGGACCTTCTACGAGCAGTACTTC
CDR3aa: CSVGGSGTFYEQYF

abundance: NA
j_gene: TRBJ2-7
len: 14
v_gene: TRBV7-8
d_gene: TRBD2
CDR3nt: TGTGCCAGCCGGAGACTAGCGGGATTTTTAGAGCAGTACTTC
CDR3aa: CASRRLAGFLEQYF

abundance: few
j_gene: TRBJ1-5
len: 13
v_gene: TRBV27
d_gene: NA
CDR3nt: TGTGCCAGCAGCCTAGGGATAGGGGAGCCCCAGCATTTT
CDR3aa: CASSLGIGEPQHF

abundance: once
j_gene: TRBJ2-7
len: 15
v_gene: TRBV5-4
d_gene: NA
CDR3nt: TGTGCCAGCAGCTTGAAGGTGACAAGCTCCTACGAGCAGTACTTC
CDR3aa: CASSLKVTSSYEQYF

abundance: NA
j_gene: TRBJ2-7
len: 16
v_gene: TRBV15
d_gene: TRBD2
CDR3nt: TGTGCCACCAGCAGGGGGACTAGCGGGACTCTACGGGAGCAGTACTTC
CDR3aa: CATSRGTSGTLREQYF